The next 12 T cell receptor beta chains were all read from a single sample in a study of T cells after yellow fever vaccination. TCRdb ran MiXCR on the 5' RACE reads and lists one entry per CDR3 protein. The table lists approximately 85,000 distinct CDR3 sequences, less than 15% of them singletons. Sequenced here: CD8+ T cells not binding an NS4B(214-222) dextramer, sorted from PBMCs, sampled 20 to 25 days after the first yellow fever vaccination. The receptors shown here come from a man younger than 35 who received the YFV17D yellow fever vaccine.

A few counts support this clonotype. This chain connects TRBV20-1 to TRBJ2-2, with D perhaps TRBD2 (5 bases). Trimming cost V 1 base and J 1 base, with 13 bases left between them. The CDR3 runs 16 residues. The germline CDR1 and CDR2 sequences are DFQATT and SNEGSKA (reference sequence). CDR3 coding DNA: TGCAGTGCTAGAGGGTCCCAGGAGGAGAACACCGGGGAGCTGTTTTTT. Amino acid sequence: CSARGSQEENTGELFF.

This clonotype showed up many times. As DNA, the CDR3 is TGTGCCAGCAGTTACCTTACAGACACCGGGGAGCTGTTTTTT. Protein product: CASSYLTDTGELFF. The chain links TRBV6-2 or TRBV6-3 to TRBJ2-2, with no clear D. Germline V lookup: CDR1 MNHEY, CDR2 SVGEGT. The V gene lost 2 bases and the J gene lost 3 bases, with 7 bases spanning the gap. The CDR3 is 14 residues long.

This clonotype was seen more than once but under ten times. The CDR3 sequence: CASSLGDRGPYEQYF. CDR3 sequence (DNA): TGTGCCAGCAGTTTAGGGGACAGGGGGCCCTACGAGCAGTACTTC. The rearrangement uses TRBV12-3 or TRBV12-4 and TRBJ2-7; 12 bases are a match to TRBD1. This CDR3 is 15 amino acids long. V trimming: 1 base; J trimming: 2 bases; junction bases outside the gene matches: 0.

This chain uses TRBV4-1 with TRBJ2-2; the D gene could be TRBD1 or TRBD2 (5 bases each). V was trimmed by 0 bases and J by 0 bases, leaving 14 bases between them. From germline, CDR1 is MGHRA and CDR2 YSYEKL. CDR3 size: 18 residues. The DNA of the CDR3 is TGCGCCAGCAGCCAAGATCTGGGGCTCGGGGCGAACACCGGGGAGCTGTTTTTT. This sequence encodes CASSQDLGLGANTGELFF.

This clonotype was observed at least ten times. V is TRBV12-3 or TRBV12-4 and J is TRBJ1-4; 8 bases map to TRBD1. This CDR3 is 15 amino acids long. J lost 5 bases, V lost 6 bases, and 8 bases had no gene match. CDR3 coding DNA: TGTGCCAGCAGCCCACGGGACAGGCGCAATGAAAAACTGTTTTTT. Translating gives CASSPRDRRNEKLFF.

Ten or more counts support this clonotype. The V gene is TRBV11-2, the J gene TRBJ2-3, with a tentative D call TRBD2 (6 bases). The germline gives CDR1 SGHAT, CDR2 FQNNGV. The V end was cut by 4 bases, the J end by 4 bases, with 12 bases between. The CDR3 runs to 14 residues. The CDR3 coding sequence is TGTGCCAGCAGCTCCCGGGAGTTCCCAGATACGCAGTATTTT. Translating gives CASSSREFPDTQYF.

In this sample, this clonotype turned up a few times. The V and J genes are TRBV7-9 and TRBJ1-2, with D maybe TRBD1 (6 bases). The CDR3 is 15 residues long. Germline CDR1 reads SEHNR; CDR2 reads FQNEAQ (reference sequence). V shed 6 bases and J shed 4 bases, with 18 bases lying between them. In DNA form, the CDR3 reads TGTGCCAGCAGGAGACAAGGGGGGCAAGGCTATGGCTACACCTTC. This codes for CASRRQGGQGYGYTF.

This clonotype turned up a few times. The chain employs TRBV5-1 and TRBJ2-2; D unclear. The CDR3 runs 15 residues. Germline assignment: CDR1 SGHRS and CDR2 YFSETQ. Between the trimmed V and J ends, which lost 0 bases and 0 bases, there was a span of 6 bases. The CDR3 is CASSLEGSNTGELFF. For the CDR3, the DNA is TGCGCCAGCAGCTTGGAGGGTTCGAACACCGGGGAGCTGTTTTTT.

In its sample, this clonotype was seen a few times. The J gene is TRBJ2-7, the V gene TRBV7-9; no definite D call. The CDR3 has 13 residues. Germline values: CDR1 SEHNR, CDR2 FQNEAQ (reference sequence). Between the trimmed V and J ends, which lost 5 bases and 5 bases, there was a span of 13 bases. CDR3 DNA sequence: TGTGCCAGCAGCCCTCCGTTAAGGGACGAGCAGTACTTC. It yields the protein CASSPPLRDEQYF.

This clonotype occurred a few times. The V gene is TRBV3-1, the J gene TRBJ1-6; D perhaps matches TRBD1 (6 bases). The length of the CDR3 is 16 residues. CDR1 LGHDT and CDR2 YNNKEL come from the germline V gene (reference sequence). Trimming pared 3 bases from V and 9 bases from J, leaving 18 bases between. CDR3 residues: CASSQSRGGYGSPLHF. The CDR3 DNA sequence: TGTGCCAGCAGCCAGTCGAGGGGGGGGTACGGTTCACCCCTCCACTTT.

This clonotype has just a few counts. V gene TRBV4-2 combines with J gene TRBJ2-3; 8 bases map to TRBD1. V shed 4 bases, J shed 2 bases, and the junction held 14 bases outside the gene matches. Germline CDR1 reads LGHNA; CDR2 reads YNFKEQ. This CDR3 spans 18 amino acids. The CDR3 nucleotides are TGTGCCAGCAGCCTAGCGACAGGGGCCCTCGTGCCCACAGATACGCAGTATTTT. Translation: CASSLATGALVPTDTQYF.

J is TRBJ2-7 and V is TRBV6-1; D ambiguous. The CDR3 consists of 15 residues. CDR1 is MNHNS, CDR2 SASEGT, per germline. V was clipped by 7 bases and J by 2 bases, with 18 bases between them. CDR3 sequence reads: CASTPGVGSAYEQYV. The CDR3 DNA follows: TGTGCCAGCACCCCCGGCGTAGGGTCGGCCTACGAGCAGTACGTC.